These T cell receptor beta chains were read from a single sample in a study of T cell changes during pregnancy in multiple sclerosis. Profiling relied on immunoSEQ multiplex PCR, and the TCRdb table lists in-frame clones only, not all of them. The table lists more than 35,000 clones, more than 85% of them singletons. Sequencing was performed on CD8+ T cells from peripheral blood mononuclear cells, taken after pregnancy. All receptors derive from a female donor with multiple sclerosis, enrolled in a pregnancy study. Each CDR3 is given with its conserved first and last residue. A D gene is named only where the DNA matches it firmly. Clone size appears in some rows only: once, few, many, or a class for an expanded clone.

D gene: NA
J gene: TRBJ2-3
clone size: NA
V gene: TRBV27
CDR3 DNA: TGTGCCAGCAGTTTGGAGCTATCCTACACAGATACGCAGTATTTT
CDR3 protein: CASSLELSYTDTQYF

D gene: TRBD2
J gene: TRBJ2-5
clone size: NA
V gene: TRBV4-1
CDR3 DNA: TGCGCCAGCAGCCAAGAAGGACTAGCGGTTACTAAAGAGACCCAGTACTTC
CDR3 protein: CASSQEGLAVTKETQYF

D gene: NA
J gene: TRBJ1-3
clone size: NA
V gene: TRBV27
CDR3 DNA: TGTGCCAGCAGACCGAGGGCCTCGACCAGCTCTGGAAACACCATATATTTT
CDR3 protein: CASRPRASTSSGNTIYF

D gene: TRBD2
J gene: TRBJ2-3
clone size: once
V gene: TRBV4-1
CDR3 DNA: TGCGCCAGCAGCTACGGGACTAGCGGGAGCACAGATACGCAGTATTTT
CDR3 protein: CASSYGTSGSTDTQYF

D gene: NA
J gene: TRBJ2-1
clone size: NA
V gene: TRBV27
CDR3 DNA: TGTGCCAGCAGTTTAACGGGGAATGAGCAGTTCTTC
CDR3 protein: CASSLTGNEQFF

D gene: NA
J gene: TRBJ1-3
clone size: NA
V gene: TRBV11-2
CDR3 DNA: TGTGCCAGCAGCTTAGATCACAGTACAGCACCTCTAGGAAACACCATATATTTT
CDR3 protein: CASSLDHSTAPLGNTIYF

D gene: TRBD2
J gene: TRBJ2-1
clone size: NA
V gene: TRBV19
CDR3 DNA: TGTGCCAGTAGTATAGCCTCCCTTGGGGTAGCGGGAGGCAATGAGCAGTTCTTC
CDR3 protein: CASSIASLGVAGGNEQFF

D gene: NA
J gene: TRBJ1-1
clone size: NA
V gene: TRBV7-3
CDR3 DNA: TGTGCCAGCAGCTTATCCGAACGAGGGGGAGACACTGAAGCTTTCTTT
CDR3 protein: CASSLSERGGDTEAFF

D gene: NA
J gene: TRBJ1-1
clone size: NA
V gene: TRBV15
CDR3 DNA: TGTGCCACCAGCAGAGATTTGCCAGGGGAACTGAACACTGAAGCTTTCTTT
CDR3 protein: CATSRDLPGELNTEAFF

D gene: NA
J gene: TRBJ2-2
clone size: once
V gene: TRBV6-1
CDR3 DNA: TGTGCCAGTAGGGCCGGGGACACCGGGGAGCTGTTTTTT
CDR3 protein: CASRAGDTGELFF

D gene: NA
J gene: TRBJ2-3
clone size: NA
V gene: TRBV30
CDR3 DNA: TGTGCCTGGAGTGGGGGGGGCCGCAACGTGTGGGATACGCAGTATTTT
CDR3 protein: CAWSGGGRNVWDTQYF

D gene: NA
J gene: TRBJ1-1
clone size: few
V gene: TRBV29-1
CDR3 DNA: TGCAGCGTTAACGGTAGAAACACTGAAGCTTTCTTT
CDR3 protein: CSVNGRNTEAFF

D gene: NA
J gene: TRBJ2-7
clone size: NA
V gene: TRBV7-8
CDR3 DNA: TGTGCCAGCAGCTTAGAAGCTTTGGGTACAGGATCCTACGAGCAGTACTTC
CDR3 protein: CASSLEALGTGSYEQYF

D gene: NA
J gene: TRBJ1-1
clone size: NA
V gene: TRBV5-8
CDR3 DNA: TGTGCCAGCAGCGCGGGGAGGGCCCTGAGCACTGAAGCTTTCTTT
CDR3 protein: CASSAGRALSTEAFF

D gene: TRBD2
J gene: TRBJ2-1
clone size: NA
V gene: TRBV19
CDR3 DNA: TGTGCCGGACCAGGGACTAGCGGGCGGTCCTCCTACAATGAGCAGTTCTTC
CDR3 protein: CAGPGTSGRSSYNEQFF

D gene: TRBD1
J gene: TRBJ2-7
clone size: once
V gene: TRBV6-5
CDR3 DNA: TGTGCCAGCAGTTTTTTACAGGGGGACGAGCAGTACTTC
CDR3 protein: CASSFLQGDEQYF

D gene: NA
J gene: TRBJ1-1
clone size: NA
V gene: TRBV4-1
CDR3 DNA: TGCGCCAGCAGCCAAGAATCGGGTGGTAAGGCTTTCTTT
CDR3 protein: CASSQESGGKAFF

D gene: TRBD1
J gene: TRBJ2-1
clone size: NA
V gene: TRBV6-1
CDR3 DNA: TGTGCCAGCAGTGAATTGACAGGGGGCTACAATGAGCAGTTCTTC
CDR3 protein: CASSELTGGYNEQFF

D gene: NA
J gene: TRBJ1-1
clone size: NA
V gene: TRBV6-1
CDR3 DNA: TGTGCCAGCAGTGAAGGAGCGGGGTTATTCACTGAAGCTTTCTTT
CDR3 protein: CASSEGAGLFTEAFF

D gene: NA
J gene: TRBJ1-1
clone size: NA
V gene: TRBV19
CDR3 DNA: TGTGCCAGTAGTGGCCCGGGCACTCCGGGGGCTGAAGCTTTCTTT
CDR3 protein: CASSGPGTPGAEAFF